This T cell receptor beta chain was found in a study of T-cell reconstitution after alpha-beta-depleted transplantation in children. In its sample, this clonotype was seen many times. Per the germline V gene, CDR1 is ENHRY and CDR2 is SYGVKD. The germline V and J ends were trimmed by 9 bases and 1 base, with 10 bases remaining between them. The CDR3 runs to 12 residues. Preparation of the TCRbeta library involved a method that used unique molecular identifiers. TCRdb reprocessed the PCR reads via MiXCR and lists one record per CDR3 protein. This sample carries about 610,000 distinct CDR3 sequences, approximately 10% of them seen once, and the ten largest clones take 4% to 5%.

This sequence originates from a human donor who donated a stem cell graft to a child with acute myeloid leukemia. The rearrangement uses TRBV10-3 and TRBJ2-7; D uncertain. The specimen was PBMCs from the stem cell graft donor, collected from the stem cell graft. The DNA of the CDR3 is TGTGCCATTACTGGTGGATCCTACGAGCAGTACTTC. This codes for CAITGGSYEQYF.